This entry concerns a single T cell receptor (beta chain). The protocol was immunoSEQ multiplex PCR, while the TCRdb copy is restricted to in-frame clones and leaves out a portion. The sample shows approximately 260,000 clones, 85% to 95% of them seen only once. V shed 2 bases, J shed 1 base, and the junction held 9 bases outside the gene matches. CDR3 size: 17 residues. Germline V lookup: CDR1 SGDLS, CDR2 YYNGEE. The data derive from a study of blood T cell repertoires in COVID-19. The source material was PBMCs or T cells enriched from blood (not recorded which). The sequence was collected from a woman aged 18 to 35 who had recovered from COVID-19. The gene calls are TRBV9 and TRBJ2-5; 9 nucleotides align to TRBD2. In DNA form, the CDR3 reads TGTGCCAGCAGCGTGATCGGTAGCGGGAGTCCCCAAGAGACCCAGTACTTC. Translated, it gives CASSVIGSGSPQETQYF.